This TCR beta chain emerged from a study of chemoradiotherapy in HPV16-positive cancers. Study at large: Candidate HPV-specific T-cell clones and common TCR motifs came from functional assays in a couple of HPV16-positive patients. Overall study results and limits: Non-HPV-specific T cells did not expand in tumors during treatment, whereas candidate HPV-specific clones and E7-related motifs did.

This table comes from immunoSEQ multiplex PCR, and its TCRdb copy is limited to in-frame clones, with some not included. The profile covers 2,500 to 3,500 clones, with around 80% appearing a single time and around 9% taken by the ten largest. Note on this clone: Its antigen is currently unknown.

V lost 4 bases and J 8 bases, leaving 17 bases between the germline ends. Germline-derived CDR1 and CDR2 are MNHNY and SVGAGI (reference sequence). There are 15 residues in the CDR3. The source was tumor tissue, collected from a patient who underwent chemoradiotherapy. The gene calls are TRBV6-6 and TRBJ2-2; possibly TRBD2 for D (6 bases). This TCR derives from a human donor with HPV-associated anogenital cancer. The CDR3, as DNA: TGTGCCAGCAGTTCATGGGGGGAGGTGCAAGGGGAGCTGTTTTTT. Translating it yields CASSSWGEVQGELFF.